This TCR beta chain was sequenced for a study of T cells in Graves' hyperthyroidism and ophthalmopathy. Regions amplified from RNA transcripts were the TCR beta CDR3 regions. HTBI primers drove first-round RT-PCR of the TCR CDR3. TCRdb redid the calling of the multiplex PCR reads with MiXCR, one entry per CDR3 protein. The sample shows about 600,000 distinct CDR3 sequences, approximately 14% of them seen only once. This clonotype was picked up many times. Diagnosing involved the use of clinical symptoms, serum thyroxine and TRAb, thyroid ultrasound and orbital computed tomography. V trimming: 6 bases; J trimming: 6 bases; junction bases outside the gene matches: 7. The CDR3 covers 15 residues. In germline, CDR1 is MNHEY, CDR2 SMNVEV (reference sequence).

This sequence joins TRBV27 and TRBJ1-4; 10 bases are a match to TRBD1. This TCR came from a woman younger than 35 with Graves' ophthalmopathy. Sample: blood. The CDR3 nucleotides are TGTGCCAGCAGCCTACGACAGGGGGCGTATGAAAAACTGTTTTTT. As protein: CASSLRQGAYEKLFF.